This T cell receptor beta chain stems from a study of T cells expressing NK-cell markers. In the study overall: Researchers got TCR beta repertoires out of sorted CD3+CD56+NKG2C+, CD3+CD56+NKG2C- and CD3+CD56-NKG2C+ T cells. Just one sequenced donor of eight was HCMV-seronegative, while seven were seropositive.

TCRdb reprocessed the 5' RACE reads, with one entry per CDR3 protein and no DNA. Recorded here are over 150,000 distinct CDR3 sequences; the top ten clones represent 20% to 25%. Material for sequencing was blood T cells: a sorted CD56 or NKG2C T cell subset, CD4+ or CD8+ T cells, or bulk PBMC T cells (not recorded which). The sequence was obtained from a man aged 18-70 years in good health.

CDR3 loop: CASRTGLEAFF. The chain combines TRBV19 with TRBJ1-1. The CDR3 is 11 residues long. CDR1 is LNHDA, CDR2 SQIVND, per germline (reference sequence).